The rows below give T cell receptor beta chains drawn from one sample of a study of shared clonotypes between healthy human individuals. The repertoire was sequenced with immunoSEQ multiplex PCR; TCRdb's copy has only in-frame clones and lacks some. The table lists 650,000 to 700,000 clones, 90% of them singletons. The specimen was memory CD8+ T cells from PBMCs. These receptors were collected from a man between 18 and 29 years old in good health. Some clones in this sample may be carry-over from other donors' samples. CDR3s include the opening cysteine and the closing phenylalanine or tryptophan. Fields, in order: clone size, V gene, D gene, J gene, CDR3 DNA, CDR3 protein. A D gene is named only where the DNA matches it firmly. Rows may omit the clone size; those that give it use once, few, many or a size class.

clone_size: NA
v_call: TRBV9
d_call: TRBD1
j_call: TRBJ2-5
cdr3_nt: TGTGCCAGCAGCGGACCAAGAACAGGGGATGGGTGGGAGACCCAGTACTTC
cdr3_aa: CASSGPRTGDGWETQYF

clone_size: NA
v_call: TRBV19
d_call: NA
j_call: TRBJ1-1
cdr3_nt: TGTGCCAGTAGGTTTAATTCGGGCTACACTGAAGCTTTCTTT
cdr3_aa: CASRFNSGYTEAFF

clone_size: once
v_call: TRBV7-7
d_call: NA
j_call: TRBJ2-2
cdr3_nt: TGTGCCAGCAGCGCCCGGCACACCGGGGAGCTGTTTTTT
cdr3_aa: CASSARHTGELFF

clone_size: NA
v_call: TRBV5-1
d_call: NA
j_call: TRBJ1-1
cdr3_nt: TGCGCCAGCAGCTTGGTAGGGGTTGAAGCTTTCTTT
cdr3_aa: CASSLVGVEAFF

clone_size: NA
v_call: TRBV7-9
d_call: TRBD2
j_call: TRBJ2-5
cdr3_nt: TGTGCCAGCAGCTTAAAAGGGTCGACTAGCGGATTCCAAGAGACCCAGTACTTC
cdr3_aa: CASSLKGSTSGFQETQYF

clone_size: NA
v_call: TRBV19
d_call: NA
j_call: TRBJ1-1
cdr3_nt: TGTGCCAGTAGTTGGGGCAGAATGAACACTGAAGCTTTCTTT
cdr3_aa: CASSWGRMNTEAFF

clone_size: NA
v_call: TRBV11-2
d_call: TRBD2
j_call: TRBJ2-1
cdr3_nt: TGTGCCAGCAGCTTAGGTCTAGCGGGAGGCGAGCAGTTCTTC
cdr3_aa: CASSLGLAGGEQFF

clone_size: NA
v_call: TRBV28
d_call: NA
j_call: TRBJ2-1
cdr3_nt: TGTGCCAGCAGTTTCTATTGGACAACCGCCAATGAGCAGTTCTTC
cdr3_aa: CASSFYWTTANEQFF

clone_size: NA
v_call: TRBV9
d_call: NA
j_call: TRBJ2-2
cdr3_nt: TGTGCCAGCAGCCCCCGATCGACCGGGGAGCTGTTTTTT
cdr3_aa: CASSPRSTGELFF

clone_size: NA
v_call: TRBV28
d_call: TRBD2
j_call: TRBJ2-3
cdr3_nt: TGTGCCAGCAGCCCGGTTAGGACTAGCGGGAATTTTTGGGCAGATACGCAGTATTTT
cdr3_aa: CASSPVRTSGNFWADTQYF

clone_size: few
v_call: TRBV10-3
d_call: NA
j_call: TRBJ2-3
cdr3_nt: TGTGCCATCAGTGAAGAGAATACGGGAGATACGCAGTATTTT
cdr3_aa: CAISEENTGDTQYF

clone_size: NA
v_call: TRBV28
d_call: TRBD1
j_call: TRBJ2-7
cdr3_nt: TGTGCCAGCAGCTCCCCTGGACAGGGGGCGAACGAGCAGTACTTC
cdr3_aa: CASSSPGQGANEQYF

clone_size: NA
v_call: TRBV12-5
d_call: NA
j_call: TRBJ2-1
cdr3_nt: TGTGCTAGTGGTGCCCCATGGGATGAGCAGTTCTTC
cdr3_aa: CASGAPWDEQFF

clone_size: NA
v_call: TRBV28
d_call: NA
j_call: TRBJ2-5
cdr3_nt: TGTGCCAGCAGTTTCATGAGGGACGGGGAGACCCAGTACTTC
cdr3_aa: CASSFMRDGETQYF

clone_size: NA
v_call: TRBV13
d_call: TRBD1
j_call: TRBJ1-1
cdr3_nt: TGTGCCAGCAGCGTTTGGACAGGGGGGAACACTGAAGCTTTCTTT
cdr3_aa: CASSVWTGGNTEAFF

clone_size: NA
v_call: TRBV5-6
d_call: NA
j_call: TRBJ1-1
cdr3_nt: TGTGCCAGCAGCTTGGTACTAAACACTGAAGTTTTCTTT
cdr3_aa: CASSLVLNTEVFF

clone_size: NA
v_call: TRBV6-5
d_call: NA
j_call: TRBJ2-1
cdr3_nt: TGTGCCAGCAGTTACTCGGGGGGGCCCTCCTACAATGAGCAGTTCTTC
cdr3_aa: CASSYSGGPSYNEQFF

clone_size: few
v_call: TRBV30
d_call: NA
j_call: TRBJ1-1
cdr3_nt: TGTGCCTGGTCCCCCGTGAACACTGAAGCTTTCTTT
cdr3_aa: CAWSPVNTEAFF

clone_size: NA
v_call: TRBV15
d_call: NA
j_call: TRBJ2-7
cdr3_nt: TGTGCCACCAGCAGACAGGAAAACTACTACGAGCAGTACTTC
cdr3_aa: CATSRQENYYEQYF

clone_size: once
v_call: TRBV25-1
d_call: NA
j_call: TRBJ1-3
cdr3_nt: TGTGCCAGCAGCGGTATTTGGAACACCATATATTTT
cdr3_aa: CASSGIWNTIYF

clone_size: NA
v_call: TRBV29-1
d_call: TRBD1
j_call: TRBJ2-1
cdr3_nt: TGCAGCGTTGACCCGTCCGGGACAGGGGCCAATGAGCAGTTCTTC
cdr3_aa: CSVDPSGTGANEQFF

clone_size: once
v_call: TRBV7-9
d_call: NA
j_call: TRBJ1-2
cdr3_nt: TGTGCCAGCAGCCCCGACAGATTCTATGGCTACACCTTC
cdr3_aa: CASSPDRFYGYTF

clone_size: NA
v_call: TRBV5-1
d_call: TRBD2
j_call: TRBJ2-5
cdr3_nt: TGCGCCAGCAGCCTCGCTAGCGGGAGGGCGGGGGAGACCCAGTACTTC
cdr3_aa: CASSLASGRAGETQYF

clone_size: NA
v_call: TRBV19
d_call: NA
j_call: TRBJ1-3
cdr3_nt: TGTGCCAGTAGTCCACGGAGCTCTGGAAACACCATATATTTT
cdr3_aa: CASSPRSSGNTIYF

clone_size: NA
v_call: TRBV5-1
d_call: TRBD2
j_call: TRBJ2-2
cdr3_nt: TGCGCCAGCAACCCGGGACTAGGAGAAGCCGGGGAGCTGTTTTTT
cdr3_aa: CASNPGLGEAGELFF

clone_size: NA
v_call: TRBV7-3
d_call: TRBD1
j_call: TRBJ2-1
cdr3_nt: TGTGCCAGCAGCTTACGGGACAGGGGTTTAAATGAGCAGTTCTTC
cdr3_aa: CASSLRDRGLNEQFF

clone_size: NA
v_call: TRBV28
d_call: NA
j_call: TRBJ2-3
cdr3_nt: TGTGCCAGCAGCCGTTTGTTTTTGGTGGAAACAGATACGCAGTATTTT
cdr3_aa: CASSRLFLVETDTQYF

clone_size: NA
v_call: TRBV29-1
d_call: NA
j_call: TRBJ2-2
cdr3_nt: TGCAGCGTCGTAGGCGGATTGAACACCGGGGAGCTGTTTTTT
cdr3_aa: CSVVGGLNTGELFF

clone_size: NA
v_call: TRBV27
d_call: NA
j_call: TRBJ2-7
cdr3_nt: TGTGCCACCCGTCCAGGTAAAGCCTACGAGCAGTACTTC
cdr3_aa: CATRPGKAYEQYF

clone_size: NA
v_call: TRBV6-6
d_call: NA
j_call: TRBJ2-2
cdr3_nt: TGTGCCAGCACCCCGGGCGGGGAGCTGTTTTTT
cdr3_aa: CASTPGGELFF

clone_size: NA
v_call: TRBV7-2
d_call: TRBD2
j_call: TRBJ2-1
cdr3_nt: TGTGCCAGCAGCCCTTGGACTAGCGGGAAGGGCAATGAGCAGTTCTTC
cdr3_aa: CASSPWTSGKGNEQFF

clone_size: NA
v_call: TRBV5-6
d_call: NA
j_call: TRBJ2-2
cdr3_nt: TGTGCCAGCAGCCCGTGGAGGGCCGGGACCGGGGAGCTGTTTTTT
cdr3_aa: CASSPWRAGTGELFF

clone_size: NA
v_call: TRBV6-1
d_call: NA
j_call: TRBJ2-2
cdr3_nt: TGTGCCAGCCAAGATGGCGGGACCGGGGAGCTGTTTTTT
cdr3_aa: CASQDGGTGELFF

clone_size: once
v_call: TRBV29-1
d_call: NA
j_call: TRBJ1-2
cdr3_nt: TGCAGCGTGGATGGACGGGGTTTGGAGGGCTACACCTTC
cdr3_aa: CSVDGRGLEGYTF

clone_size: NA
v_call: TRBV5-6
d_call: NA
j_call: TRBJ1-2
cdr3_nt: TGTGCCAGCAGCTTAGGAGGGAACTATGGCTACACCTTC
cdr3_aa: CASSLGGNYGYTF

clone_size: NA
v_call: TRBV5-1
d_call: NA
j_call: TRBJ1-1
cdr3_nt: TGCGCCAGCAGCCTGAACCCAATCACTGAAGCTTTCTTT
cdr3_aa: CASSLNPITEAFF

clone_size: NA
v_call: TRBV2
d_call: NA
j_call: TRBJ2-7
cdr3_nt: TGTGCCAGCAGTGATTCGTATTCGGGCGGTAGCTCCTACGAGCAGTACTTC
cdr3_aa: CASSDSYSGGSSYEQYF

clone_size: NA
v_call: TRBV5-6
d_call: TRBD1
j_call: TRBJ1-1
cdr3_nt: TGTGCCAGCAGCTGGTACCAGGGGGCGAGGATCACTGAAGCTTTCTTT
cdr3_aa: CASSWYQGARITEAFF

clone_size: NA
v_call: TRBV7-2
d_call: TRBD1
j_call: TRBJ2-7
cdr3_nt: TGTGCCAGCAGATTCGGACAGGGCTACGAGCAGTACTTC
cdr3_aa: CASRFGQGYEQYF

clone_size: NA
v_call: TRBV29-1
d_call: NA
j_call: TRBJ2-5
cdr3_nt: TGCAGCGCTCAGGGGCTCCAGTACTTC
cdr3_aa: CSAQGLQYF

clone_size: NA
v_call: TRBV9
d_call: TRBD2
j_call: TRBJ2-3
cdr3_nt: TGTGCCAGCAGCGTAGCGACTAGCGGGAGCCCAGATACGCAGTATTTT
cdr3_aa: CASSVATSGSPDTQYF

clone_size: once
v_call: TRBV30
d_call: TRBD1
j_call: TRBJ1-6
cdr3_nt: TGTGCCGAATCGACAGGGGGGCGGTCACCCCTCCACTTT
cdr3_aa: CAESTGGRSPLHF

clone_size: NA
v_call: TRBV28
d_call: NA
j_call: TRBJ1-1
cdr3_nt: TGTGCCAGCAGTGAACATGGCAGGGTAACTGAAGCTTTCTTT
cdr3_aa: CASSEHGRVTEAFF

clone_size: once
v_call: TRBV27
d_call: TRBD2
j_call: TRBJ2-1
cdr3_nt: TGTGCCAGCAGTTTCTCACCGGGACTAGCGGGAATGGGTGAGCAGTTCTTC
cdr3_aa: CASSFSPGLAGMGEQFF

clone_size: NA
v_call: TRBV4-1
d_call: TRBD2
j_call: TRBJ2-1
cdr3_nt: TGCGCCAGCAGCCAAGAACTAGCGGGTTACAATGAGCAGTTCTTC
cdr3_aa: CASSQELAGYNEQFF

clone_size: once
v_call: TRBV7-9
d_call: NA
j_call: TRBJ2-7
cdr3_nt: TGTGCCAGCAGCTTAGTGTCAGCGGAGAGCTCCTACGAGCAGTACTTC
cdr3_aa: CASSLVSAESSYEQYF

clone_size: NA
v_call: TRBV6-5
d_call: TRBD1
j_call: TRBJ1-2
cdr3_nt: TGTGCCAGCAGGACAGGGGGAGGAGGCTACACCTTC
cdr3_aa: CASRTGGGGYTF

clone_size: NA
v_call: TRBV30
d_call: NA
j_call: TRBJ2-5
cdr3_nt: TGTGCCTGGAGTACGTCGTATAGAGAGACCCAGTACTTC
cdr3_aa: CAWSTSYRETQYF

clone_size: few
v_call: TRBV6-1
d_call: NA
j_call: TRBJ1-5
cdr3_nt: TGTGCCAGCAGTGATCCAAAAGGGGTGGGCAATCAGCCCCAGCATTTT
cdr3_aa: CASSDPKGVGNQPQHF

clone_size: NA
v_call: TRBV11-3
d_call: TRBD2
j_call: TRBJ2-1
cdr3_nt: TGTGCCAGCAGTTCTTATAGCGGGAGGGAGCGAAATGAGCAGTTCTTC
cdr3_aa: CASSSYSGRERNEQFF

clone_size: NA
v_call: TRBV11-2
d_call: NA
j_call: TRBJ2-7
cdr3_nt: TGTGCCAGCAGTTTACGGGCCTACGAGCAGTACTTC
cdr3_aa: CASSLRAYEQYF

clone_size: NA
v_call: TRBV5-1
d_call: NA
j_call: TRBJ2-2
cdr3_nt: TGCGCCAGCAGCTTGGATCGCCCCGGGGAGCTGTTTTTT
cdr3_aa: CASSLDRPGELFF